This TCR beta chain was recorded in a study of shared clonotypes between healthy human individuals. CD8 cells classed as naive were CD45RO-negative and positively selected for CCR7, excluding terminally differentiated effector memory CD45RA+ cells. A note on this clone: What it recognizes is unknown.

Data came from immunoSEQ multiplex PCR; TCRdb stores just in-frame clones and leaves some out. This repertoire shows roughly 550,000 clones, roughly 95% found once; its top ten account for over 0.09%. Study-wide results and limits: Rarefaction showed that sequencing of sorted subsets was incomplete (despite large depth). Memory subsets generally showed smaller estimated richness than naive subsets did.

The TCR comes from a woman aged 25-40 years in good health. The sequencing sample was made of naive CD8+ T cells sorted from blood.

CDR3 residues: CASNSGTGVRQPQHF. Here the CDR3 DNA reads TGTGCCAGCAATTCCGGGACAGGGGTTCGTCAGCCCCAGCATTTT. V usage is TRBV6-5 and J usage is TRBJ1-5, with TRBD1 identical over 10 bases. The V gene's germline CDR1 is MNHEY and CDR2 SVGAGI. This CDR3 has 15 residues. V was clipped by 7 bases and J by 6 bases; unmatched bases: 9.